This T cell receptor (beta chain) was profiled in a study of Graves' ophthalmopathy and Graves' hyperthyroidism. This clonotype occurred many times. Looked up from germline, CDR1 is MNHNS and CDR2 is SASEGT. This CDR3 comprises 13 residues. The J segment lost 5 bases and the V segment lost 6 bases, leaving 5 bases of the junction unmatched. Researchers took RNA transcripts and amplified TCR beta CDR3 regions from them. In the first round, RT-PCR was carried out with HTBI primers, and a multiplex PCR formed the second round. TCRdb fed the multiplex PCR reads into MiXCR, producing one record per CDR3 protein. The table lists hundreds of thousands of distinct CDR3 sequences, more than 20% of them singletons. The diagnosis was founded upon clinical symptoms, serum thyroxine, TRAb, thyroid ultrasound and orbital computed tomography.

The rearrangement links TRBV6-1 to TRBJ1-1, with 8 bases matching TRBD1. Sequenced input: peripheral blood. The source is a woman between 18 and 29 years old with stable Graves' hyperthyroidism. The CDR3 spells CASSNRGFTEAFF. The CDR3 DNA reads TGTGCCAGCAGCAACAGGGGGTTTACTGAAGCTTTCTTT.